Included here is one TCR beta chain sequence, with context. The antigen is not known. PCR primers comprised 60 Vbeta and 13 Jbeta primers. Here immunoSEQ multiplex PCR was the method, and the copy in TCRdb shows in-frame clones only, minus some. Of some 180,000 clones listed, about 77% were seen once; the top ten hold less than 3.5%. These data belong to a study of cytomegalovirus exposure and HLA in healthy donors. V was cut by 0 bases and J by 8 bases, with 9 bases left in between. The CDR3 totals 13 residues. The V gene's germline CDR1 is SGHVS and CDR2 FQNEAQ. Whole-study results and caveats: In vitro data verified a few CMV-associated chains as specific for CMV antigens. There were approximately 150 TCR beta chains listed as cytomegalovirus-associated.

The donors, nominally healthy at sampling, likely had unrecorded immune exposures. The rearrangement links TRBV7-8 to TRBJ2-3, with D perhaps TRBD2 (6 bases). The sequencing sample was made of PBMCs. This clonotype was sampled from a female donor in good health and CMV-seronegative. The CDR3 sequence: CASSLALASTQYF. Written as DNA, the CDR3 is TGTGCCAGCAGCTTAGCGCTAGCGAGTACGCAGTATTTT. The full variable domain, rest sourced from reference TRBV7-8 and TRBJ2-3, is GAGVSQSPRYKVAKRGQDVALRCDPISGHVSLFWYQQALGQGPEFLTYFQNEAQLDKSGLPSDRFFAERPEGSVSTLKIQRTQQEDSAVYLCASSLALASTQYFGPGTRLTVL.